This entry describes one TCR beta chain. This sample was taken from a study of blood T cell repertoires in COVID-19. Generated by immunoSEQ multiplex PCR, the TCRdb table keeps only in-frame clones and is missing some. The sample lists approximately 250,000 clones; roughly 89% were seen once. Germline V lookup: CDR1 MNHEY, CDR2 SMNVEV (reference sequence). V was clipped by 4 bases and J by 7 bases; unmatched bases: 21. The CDR3 is 19 amino acids. The sample comprised peripheral blood. The chain employs TRBV27 and TRBJ1-4; TRBD1 agrees at 7 bases. The clonotype was recovered from a woman aged 40 to 50 who had recovered from COVID-19. For the CDR3, the DNA is TGTGCCAGCAGTTGGTCAAAGTTAACAGGGGAACGGGGGCTTGAAAAACTGTTTTTT. This gives the protein CASSWSKLTGERGLEKLFF.